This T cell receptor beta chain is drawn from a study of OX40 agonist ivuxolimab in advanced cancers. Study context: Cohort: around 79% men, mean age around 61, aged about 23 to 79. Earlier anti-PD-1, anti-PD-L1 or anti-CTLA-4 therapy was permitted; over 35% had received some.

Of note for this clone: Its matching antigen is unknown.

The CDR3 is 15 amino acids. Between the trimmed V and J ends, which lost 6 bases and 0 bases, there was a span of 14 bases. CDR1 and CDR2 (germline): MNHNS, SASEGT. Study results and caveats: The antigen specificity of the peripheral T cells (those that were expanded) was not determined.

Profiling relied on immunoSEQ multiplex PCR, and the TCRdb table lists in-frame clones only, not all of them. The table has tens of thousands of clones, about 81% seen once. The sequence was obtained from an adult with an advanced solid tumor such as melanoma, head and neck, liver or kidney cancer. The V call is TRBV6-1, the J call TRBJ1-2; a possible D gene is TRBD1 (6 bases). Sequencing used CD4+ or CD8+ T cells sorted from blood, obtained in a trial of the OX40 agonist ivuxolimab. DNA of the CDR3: TGTGCCAGCAGAGCAGGGGACCTAGCTAACTATGGCTACACCTTC. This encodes CASRAGDLANYGYTF.